This T cell receptor (beta chain) comes out of a study of shared clonotypes between healthy human individuals. Study outcomes and limitations: On the whole, naive subsets had larger estimated richness than memory subsets had.

Germline CDR1 is SGHNT and CDR2 is YYREEE (reference sequence). The CDR3 extends over 19 amino acids. V shed 0 bases and J 3 bases; nucleotides not matched to a gene: 9. To note about this clone: The antigen remains undetermined.

The study ran the assay at deep level. Here immunoSEQ multiplex PCR was the method, and the copy in TCRdb shows in-frame clones only, minus some. The sample holds around 2.5 million clones, approximately 93% seen once. This TCR derives from a man aged 18 to 29 in good health. Some clones in this sample may be carry-over from other donors' samples. The chain recombines TRBV5-4 with TRBJ2-2; 12 positions agree with TRBD2. The sequencing sample was made of naive CD4+ T cells from PBMCs. This sample's subset: CD45RA+ positively selected. In DNA form, the CDR3 reads TGTGCCAGCAGCTTGGAAGGCCCTAGCGGGAGGGAAGACACCGGGGAGCTGTTTTTT. Protein: CASSLEGPSGREDTGELFF.